A single sample gave rise to the 13 T cell receptor beta chains below, sequenced in a study of T cell clonality in common variable immunodeficiency. Sequencing used immunoSEQ multiplex PCR; TCRdb keeps in-frame clones, though not all of them. The sample is made up of 40,000 to 65,000 clones, none counted only once. Sequenced sample: peripheral blood mononuclear cells. Receptor source: a person aged 18 to 70 in good health.

This clone was seen ten or more times. The CDR3 extends 3 residues past the end of the read, so its final part is completed from the germline J gene. The rearrangement joins TRBV30 to TRBJ2-7; 7 bases are a match to TRBD1. This CDR3 has 11 residues. CDR1 and CDR2 from the germline V gene are GTSNPN and SVGIG (reference sequence). CDR3: CAGQDSYEQYF. The CDR3 bases that were read are TGTGCAGGACAGGACTCCTACGAG.

To note about this clone: Coverage ceases 3 residues before the CDR3 finishes, and the germline J gene fills in the end. This chain joins TRBV20-1 and TRBJ2-7; D is uncertain. This CDR3 spans 15 amino acids. CDR1 DFQATT and CDR2 SNEGSKA come from the germline V gene (reference sequence). Trimming took off 4 bases at V and 0 bases at J, with 16 bases between the two ends. CDR3 sequence reads: CSATVPPLSSYEQYF. The CDR3 DNA, read in part, is TGCAGTGCTACCGTCCCTCCCCTCAGCTCCTACGAG.

About this clone: The CDR3 end is not reached by the read, which stops 3 residues before it; the germline J gene fills it in. The chain carries TRBV10-1 and TRBJ2-7; TRBD1 is a possible D gene (7 bases). The length of the CDR3 is 14 residues. With 5 bases removed from V and 5 bases from J, the gap between germline ends came to 16 bases. Germline V gene data show CDR1 as WNHNN and CDR2 as SYGVQD (reference sequence). The chain's CDR3 is CASSSTGTLDEQYF. The sequenced part of the CDR3 DNA is TGCGCCAGCAGTTCGACAGGGACTCTTGACGAG.

This clone was seen ten or more times. The read gets to within 3 residues of the CDR3 end, and the germline J gene fills in the rest. V gene TRBV19 combines with J gene TRBJ1-1, with a weak D call TRBD1 (6 bases). V gave up 7 bases and J gave up 7 bases, with 19 bases separating them. CDR1 is LNHDA and CDR2 is SQIVND in the germline V gene (reference sequence). The CDR3 sequence is 14 residues long. The CDR3 bases that were read are TGTGCCAGTAAAAGATCTGGGCAGGGGAATGAA. Encoded protein: CASKRSGQGNE. The CDR3 as a whole reads CASKRSGQGNEAFF.

At least ten counts were recorded for this clone. A read error may explain this, as a much larger clone is one base away. The read terminates 3 residues ahead of where the CDR3 ends, so the germline J gene completes it. V gene TRBV5-1 combines with J gene TRBJ2-2; 8 nucleotides match TRBD1. The CDR3 has 18 amino acids. Per germline, CDR1 SGHRS and CDR2 YFSETQ. CDR3 sequence: CASSPGQGSNLGANVLFF. The CDR3 DNA, read in part, is TGCGCCAGCAGCCCCGGACAGGGCTCGAACCTCGGGGCCAACGTG.

This clone was counted ten times or more. The CDR3: CASSLRGAGDYGNSYNEQFF. CDR3 DNA (partial): TGTGCCAGCAGCTTAAGGGGAGCGGGAGATTACGGGAACTCCTACAATGAG. The chain recombines TRBV7-3 with TRBJ2-1; 8 bases map to TRBD2. Coverage ceases 3 residues before the CDR3 finishes, and the germline J gene fills in the end. In germline, CDR1 is SGHTA, CDR2 FQGTGA. V was clipped by 1 base and J by 0 bases; unmatched bases: 14. This CDR3 contains 20 residues.

There are many counts of this clone. The CDR3 end falls 3 residues outside the read, so it is completed with the germline J gene. V gene TRBV20-1 combines with J gene TRBJ2-3; 12 bases are a match to TRBD2. The length of the CDR3 is 16 residues. Germline trimming cut 4 bases from V and 4 bases from J; bases unmatched to any gene: 9. Germline CDR1 is DFQATT and CDR2 is SNEGSKA (reference sequence). The sequenced CDR3 bases are TGCAGTGCTATTCTTCCGACTAGCGGGAGTTCAGATACG. Protein product: CSAILPTSGSSDT. The complete CDR3 sequence is CSAILPTSGSSDTQYF.

This clone was recorded a few times. The CDR3 reads CASKRGGYNEQFF. The part of the CDR3 DNA that was read is TGTGCCAGCAAGCGGGGAGGGTACAATGAG. The chain recombines TRBV11-3 with TRBJ2-1; TRBD2 matches at 7 bases. The read stops 3 residues short of the end of the CDR3; the missing end is completed from the germline J gene. The V gene end was trimmed by 7 bases and the J gene end by 4 bases; junction bases not matched to a gene: 4. The CDR3 covers 13 residues. Germline CDR1 SGHNT, CDR2 YENEEA.

In its sample, this clone was seen many times. The CDR3 end lies 3 residues beyond the end of the read and is filled in from the germline J gene. The chain combines TRBV6-2 or TRBV6-3 with TRBJ2-1; D ambiguous. The germline V gene has CDR1 MNHEY and CDR2 SVGEGT. CDR3 length equals 15 residues. Trimming cost V 2 bases and J 0 bases, with 8 bases left between them. The DNA read from the CDR3 is TGTGCCAGCAGTTACAGTCTAGACTCCTACAATGAG. Amino acids: CASSYSLDSYNE. The full CDR3 protein reads CASSYSLDSYNEQFF.

Ten or more counts support this clone. The observed sequence ends 3 residues before the CDR3 terminus, with the missing tail filled in from the germline J gene. The rearrangement joins TRBV19 to TRBJ2-2, with D tentatively TRBD1 (5 bases). The CDR3 runs to 15 residues. Per the germline V gene, CDR1 is LNHDA and CDR2 is SQIVND (reference sequence). V was pared by 4 bases and J by 1 base, with 10 bases between. The sequenced part of the CDR3 DNA is TGTGCCAGTAGTAGCCAGGGATTGAACACCGGGGAG. Residues: CASSSQGLNTGE. In full, the CDR3 reads CASSSQGLNTGELFF.

The DNA read from the CDR3 is TGTGCCACCACCGACAGGTTATATGGT. Translation gives CATTDRLYG. The full CDR3 protein reads CATTDRLYGQYF. This chain links TRBV19 with TRBJ2-4, with a possible D match to TRBD1 (6 bases). Read data end 3 residues before the CDR3 end; the end is taken from the germline J gene. CDR1 is LNHDA and CDR2 is SQIVND in the germline V gene (reference sequence). The CDR3 length is 12 residues.

This clone was counted many times. From the germline J gene comes the end of the CDR3, since the read stops 3 residues before it. The chain has TRBV20-1 and TRBJ1-1, with D perhaps TRBD1 (5 bases). This CDR3 comprises 16 residues. The germline V gene has CDR1 DFQATT and CDR2 SNEGSKA (reference sequence). The germline V and J ends were trimmed by 6 bases and 0 bases, with 20 bases remaining between them. Partial CDR3 DNA: TGCAGTGCCAGAAGTGCAGGGTGGCCCATGAACACTGAA. This translates into CSARSAGWPMNTE. The full CDR3 protein reads CSARSAGWPMNTEAFF.

This clone was detected ten times or more. Read coverage stops 3 residues before the CDR3 terminus; the germline J gene supplies the remainder. This chain uses TRBV2 with TRBJ2-2; TRBD1 matches 9 bases. Per the germline V gene, CDR1 is SNHLY and CDR2 is FYNNEI. With V trimmed by 6 bases and J by 7 bases, 9 bases remained unmatched. This CDR3 has 15 residues. CDR3 sequence: CASSSDRGAYGELFF. CDR3 DNA (partial): TGTGCCAGCAGCTCTGACAGGGGGGCGTACGGGGAG.